The next 17 T cell receptor beta chains were all read from a single sample in a study of siplizumab effects on memory and regulatory T cells. Data came from immunoSEQ multiplex PCR; TCRdb stores just in-frame clones and leaves some out. This sample carries more than 95,000 clones, 90% to 95% of them seen once, and the ten largest clones take approximately 0.32%. The sequencing input was CD4+ T cells sorted from blood. The receptor set was obtained from a human donor in good health.

The V call is TRBV27, the J call TRBJ2-3; possibly TRBD2 for D (6 bases). The CDR3 sequence is 13 residues long. Trimming stripped 7 bases from V and 6 bases from J, with 14 bases between. From germline, CDR1 is MNHEY and CDR2 SMNVEV (reference sequence). The CDR3 nucleotides read TGTGCCAGCACCGTAAATGGGGGGGATACGCAGTATTTT. It yields the protein CASTVNGGDTQYF.

This chain uses TRBV29-1 with TRBJ2-5, with TRBD2 matching 10 bases. The CDR3 loop spans 14 amino acids. V lost 4 bases and J lost 0; bases outside the gene matches: 2. CDR1 and CDR2 (germline): SQVTM, ANQGSEA. The CDR3 nucleotides read TGCAGCGTTGGACTAGCGGGCAACCAAGAGACCCAGTACTTC. It codes for CSVGLAGNQETQYF.

V usage is TRBV4-1 and J usage is TRBJ1-2; D may be TRBD1 (5 bases). The CDR3 runs to 16 residues. Germline V gene lookup returns CDR1 MGHRA and CDR2 YSYEKL. V was pared by 1 base and J by 7 bases, with 19 bases between. CDR3 nucleotide sequence: TGCGCCAGCAGCCAAGTTCGTCCTGGGGGTATAGCTGGCTACACCTTC. This encodes CASSQVRPGGIAGYTF.

This chain uses TRBV5-4 with TRBJ1-3; TRBD1 might be the D (5 bases). Germline V gene data show CDR1 as SGHNT and CDR2 as YYREEE (reference sequence). The CDR3 has 15 amino acids. Trimming took 3 bases from V and 2 from J, leaving 12 bases between them. The CDR3 is CASSSAGGAGNTIYF. Here the CDR3 DNA reads TGTGCCAGCAGCTCGGCGGGGGGTGCTGGAAACACCATATATTTT.

The chain joins TRBV10-2 to TRBJ1-5; D ambiguous. Germline V lookup: CDR1 WSHSY, CDR2 SAAADI. V was clipped by 6 bases and J by 2 bases, with 8 bases between them. The CDR3 loop spans 13 amino acids. The CDR3 region has the DNA TGCGCCAGCAGGGACCCCGGCAATCAGCCCCAGCATTTT. Protein product: CASRDPGNQPQHF.

This clone turned up a few times. The chain carries TRBV7-8 and TRBJ2-7, with 10 bases fitting TRBD2. This CDR3 comprises 17 residues. V shed 0 bases and J 2 bases; nucleotides not matched to a gene: 7. CDR1 and CDR2 from the germline V gene are SGHVS and FQNEAQ. DNA of the CDR3: TGTGCCAGCAGCTTAGCCAGGGTACTAGCGGGGCCCTACGAGCAGTACTTC. Translating it yields CASSLARVLAGPYEQYF.

The chain recombines TRBV15 with TRBJ2-5, with TRBD1 as a possible D gene (6 bases). V was clipped by 3 bases and J by 2 bases, with 10 bases between them. This CDR3 comprises 14 residues. Germline V CDR1 and CDR2: LNHNV, YYDKDF (reference sequence). The CDR3 here is CATSSRDTQETQYF. For the CDR3, the DNA is TGTGCCACCAGCAGTCGGGACACGCAAGAGACCCAGTACTTC.

V and J are TRBV5-4 and TRBJ2-5, with TRBD2 as a possible D gene (6 bases). Germline CDR1 and CDR2: SGHNT and YYREEE (reference sequence). Trimming cost V 4 bases and J 4 bases, with 17 bases left between them. There are 15 residues in the CDR3. In DNA form, the CDR3 reads TGTGCCAGCAGCCCCGGAGGGGAAGTTGGAGAGACCCAGTACTTC. Protein sequence: CASSPGGEVGETQYF.

This rearrangement joins TRBV7-2 to TRBJ2-7, with TRBD2 identical over 9 bases. Germline CDR1 reads SGHTA; CDR2 reads FQGNSA. Trimming took 2 bases from V and 1 from J; bases not matched to a gene: 6. The CDR3 length is 16 residues. The CDR3 region has the DNA TGTGCCAGCAGCTTACTCGGCGGGAGGGGGTCCTACGAGCAGTACTTC. Its protein is CASSLLGGRGSYEQYF.

DNA of the CDR3: TGCGCCAGCAGCTTTCGGTCTAGCGGGGGTGGAGATACGCAGTATTTT. Translation: CASSFRSSGGGDTQYF. V gene TRBV5-1 combines with J gene TRBJ2-3, with TRBD2 matching 10 bases. Germline values: CDR1 SGHRS, CDR2 YFSETQ. V gave up 2 bases and J gave up 5 bases; unmatched junction bases: 8. The length of the CDR3 is 16 residues.

V usage is TRBV5-1 and J usage is TRBJ1-2; D is perhaps TRBD1 (5 bases). There are 16 residues in the CDR3. Germline lookup yields CDR1 SGHRS and CDR2 YFSETQ. The germline V and J ends were trimmed by 4 bases and 5 bases, with 21 bases remaining between them. The CDR3: CASSSGDRDVRYGYTF. For the CDR3, the DNA is TGCGCCAGCAGCAGCGGCGACCGGGACGTACGGTATGGCTACACCTTC.

This clone appeared a few times. The CDR3 here is CASSAGTRDGGYTF. CDR3 in DNA: TGTGCCAGCAGTGCGGGAACCAGGGATGGTGGCTACACCTTC. This chain joins TRBV6-4 and TRBJ1-2, with D perhaps matching TRBD1 (5 bases). The CDR3 runs to 14 residues. Trimming took 4 bases from V and 7 from J, leaving 16 bases between them. Germline CDR1 and CDR2: MRHNA and SNTAGT.

The chain recombines TRBV19 with TRBJ1-1; 8 bases line up with TRBD1. CDR1 is LNHDA and CDR2 is SQIVND in the germline V gene (reference sequence). V trimming: 3 bases; J trimming: 6 bases; junction bases outside the gene matches: 3. The CDR3 extends over 13 amino acids. CDR3: CASSMETGAEAFF. The CDR3 DNA reads TGTGCCAGTAGTATGGAGACAGGGGCTGAAGCTTTCTTT.

This chain connects TRBV7-2 to TRBJ2-2; D is possibly TRBD2 (5 bases). The CDR3 is made up of 15 amino acids. Per the germline V gene, CDR1 is SGHTA and CDR2 is FQGNSA. V shed 5 bases and J shed 7 bases, with 17 bases lying between them. In DNA form, the CDR3 reads TGTGCCAGCAGCCCCGAGGGTACTCGGCTCGGGGAGCTGTTTTTT. Translating gives CASSPEGTRLGELFF.

The chain carries TRBV28 and TRBJ2-7; D may match TRBD1 or TRBD2 (5 bases each). The CDR3 loop spans 13 amino acids. V shed 8 bases and J shed 6 bases, with 17 bases lying between them. Germline lookup yields CDR1 MDHEN and CDR2 SYDVKM. The CDR3 reads CASGVGTESEQYF. The CDR3 region has the DNA TGTGCCAGCGGTGTAGGGACGGAGTCCGAGCAGTACTTC.

The V call is TRBV7-2, the J call TRBJ2-1; 7 nucleotides align to TRBD2. CDR1 and CDR2 (germline): SGHTA, FQGNSA. CDR3 length: 11 residues. The trim removed 9 bases at V and 7 bases at J, leaving 3 bases unmatched. The chain's CDR3 is CARGGRNEQFF. CDR3 bases: TGTGCCAGGGGGGGGAGAAATGAGCAGTTCTTC. The entire variable domain, with the rest obtained from reference TRBV7-2 and TRBJ2-1, is as follows: GAGVSQSPSNKVTEKGKDVELRCDPISGHTALYWYRQSLGQGLEFLIYFQGNSAPDKSGLPSDRFSAERTGGSVSTLTIQRTQQEDSAVYLCARGGRNEQFFGPGTRLTVL.

The V call is TRBV6-1, the J call TRBJ2-7; D is uncertain. From germline, CDR1 is MNHNS and CDR2 SASEGT. The germline V and J ends were trimmed by 7 bases and 0 bases, with 10 bases remaining between them. The CDR3 totals 13 residues. CDR3 residues: CASTWASSYEQYF. The CDR3 coding sequence is TGTGCCAGCACATGGGCCAGCTCCTACGAGCAGTACTTC.